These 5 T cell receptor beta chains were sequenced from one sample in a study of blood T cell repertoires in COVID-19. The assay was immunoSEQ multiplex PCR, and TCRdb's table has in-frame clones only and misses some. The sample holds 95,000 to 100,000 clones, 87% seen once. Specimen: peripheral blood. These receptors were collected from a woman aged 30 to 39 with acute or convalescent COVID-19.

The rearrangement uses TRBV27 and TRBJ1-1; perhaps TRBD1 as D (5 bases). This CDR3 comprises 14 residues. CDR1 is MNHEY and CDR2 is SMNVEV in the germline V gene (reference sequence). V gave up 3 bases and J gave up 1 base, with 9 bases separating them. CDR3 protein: CASSFGAGNTEAFF. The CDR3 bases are TGTGCCAGCAGTTTTGGGGCAGGGAACACTGAAGCTTTCTTT.

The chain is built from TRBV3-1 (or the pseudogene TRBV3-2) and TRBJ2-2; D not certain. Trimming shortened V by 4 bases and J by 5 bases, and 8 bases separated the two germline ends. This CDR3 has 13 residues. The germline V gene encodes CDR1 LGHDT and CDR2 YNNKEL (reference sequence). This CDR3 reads CASSPLTTGELFF. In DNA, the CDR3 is TGTGCCAGCAGCCCTCTAACTACCGGGGAGCTGTTTTTT.

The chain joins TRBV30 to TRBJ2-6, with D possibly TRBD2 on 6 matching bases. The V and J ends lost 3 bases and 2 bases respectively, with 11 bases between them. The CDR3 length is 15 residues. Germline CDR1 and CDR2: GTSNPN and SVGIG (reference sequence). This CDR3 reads CAWRTGGAGANVLTF. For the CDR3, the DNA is TGTGCCTGGAGAACCGGGGGTGCTGGGGCCAACGTCCTGACTTTC.

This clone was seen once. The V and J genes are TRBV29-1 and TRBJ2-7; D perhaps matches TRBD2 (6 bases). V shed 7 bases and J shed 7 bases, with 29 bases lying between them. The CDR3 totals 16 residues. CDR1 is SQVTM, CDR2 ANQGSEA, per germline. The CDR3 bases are TGCAGCGGAGTTTTTGGGGGGACCCAACTATCGAGTGAGCAGTACTTC. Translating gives CSGVFGGTQLSSEQYF.

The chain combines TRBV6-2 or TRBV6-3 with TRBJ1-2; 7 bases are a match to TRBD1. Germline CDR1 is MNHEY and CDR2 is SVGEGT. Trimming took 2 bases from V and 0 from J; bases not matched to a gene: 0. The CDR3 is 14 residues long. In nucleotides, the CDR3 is TGTGCCAGCAGTTACGGGACAGCTAACTATGGCTACACCTTC. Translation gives CASSYGTANYGYTF.